These 8 T cell receptor beta chains share one sample of origin, sequenced in a study of T cell changes during pregnancy in multiple sclerosis. Sequencing used immunoSEQ multiplex PCR; TCRdb keeps in-frame clones, though not all of them. The sample carries fewer than 90,000 clones, around 94% recorded once. This sample comprised peripheral blood, obtained in the third trimester of pregnancy. All receptors derive from a female donor with multiple sclerosis, enrolled in a pregnancy study.

The chain joins TRBV11-2 to TRBJ2-1; the D gene is possibly TRBD2 (6 bases). The CDR3 has 17 amino acids. Trimming left V 5 bases short and J 3 bases short, with 20 bases between. Looked up from germline, CDR1 is SGHAT and CDR2 is FQNNGV. The CDR3 spells CASSPNRGRVGYNEQFF. In DNA, the CDR3 is TGTGCCAGCAGCCCTAACCGGGGGAGAGTTGGCTACAATGAGCAGTTCTTC. The entire variable domain, with the rest obtained from reference TRBV11-2 and TRBJ2-1, is as follows: EAGVAQSPRYKIIEKRQSVAFWCNPISGHATLYWYQQILGQGPKLLIQFQNNGVVDDSQLPKDRFSAERLKGVDSTLKIQPAKLEDSAVYLCASSPNRGRVGYNEQFFGPGTRLTVL.

The chain joins TRBV19 to TRBJ1-1; 9 bases map to TRBD1. This CDR3 has 14 amino acids. V was clipped by 5 bases and J by 5 bases; unmatched bases: 6. Per the germline V gene, CDR1 is LNHDA and CDR2 is SQIVND (reference sequence). The CDR3 DNA follows: TGTGCCAGTAGTCAGGGACAGGGACCGACTGAAGCTTTCTTT. This gives the protein CASSQGQGPTEAFF.

This clone was seen a few times. V gene TRBV27 combines with J gene TRBJ2-2; TRBD1 matches 7 bases. Germline V gene data show CDR1 as MNHEY and CDR2 as SMNVEV (reference sequence). Losses at the gene ends were 6 bases for V and 6 bases for J; bases not matched to a gene: 10. The CDR3 spans 15 residues. CDR3 protein: CASRLRGLGAGELFF. CDR3 in DNA: TGTGCCAGCAGGTTGAGGGGGCTTGGGGCCGGGGAGCTGTTTTTT.

The chain carries TRBV5-1 and TRBJ2-3; the D is unclear. V dropped 1 base and J dropped 3 bases, with 6 bases sitting between them. Germline CDR1 and CDR2: SGHRS and YFSETQ. The CDR3 runs to 13 residues. The chain's CDR3 is CASSLPVTDTQYF. CDR3 bases: TGCGCCAGCAGCTTGCCAGTAACAGATACGCAGTATTTT.

The gene calls are TRBV5-5 and TRBJ1-1, with D uncertain. The germline V gene has CDR1 SGHKS and CDR2 YYEKEE (reference sequence). V lost 3 bases and J lost 1, with 10 bases in between. The CDR3 is 14 residues long. CDR3 DNA: TGTGCCAGCAGCTCACTCTTCCGGAACACTGAAGCTTTCTTT. This encodes CASSSLFRNTEAFF.

The chain joins TRBV13 to TRBJ2-7, with D possibly TRBD2 on 6 matching bases. This CDR3 has 15 amino acids. CDR1 is PRHDT, CDR2 FYEKMQ, per germline (reference sequence). V was shortened by 1 base and J by 3 bases, with 13 bases between the two germline ends. CDR3 region: CASSLALADSYEQYF. CDR3 DNA sequence: TGTGCCAGCAGCTTAGCACTAGCCGATAGCTACGAGCAGTACTTC.

The chain links TRBV11-2 to TRBJ2-2; TRBD2 matches 11 bases. With V trimmed by 5 bases and J by 4 bases, 3 bases remained unmatched. This CDR3 region has 15 residues. Germline CDR1 is SGHAT and CDR2 is FQNNGV. CDR3 sequence: CASSPTSGSTGELFF. As DNA, the CDR3 is TGTGCCAGCAGCCCCACTAGCGGGAGCACCGGGGAGCTGTTTTTT.

V is TRBV5-1 and J is TRBJ1-1; weak D call: TRBD1 (5 bases). CDR3 length equals 13 residues. Deletions cut 4 bases from V and 4 bases from J, with 11 bases between. Germline V gene sequence: CDR1 SGHRS, CDR2 YFSETQ. The CDR3 here is CASSKGLITEAFF. Here the CDR3 DNA reads TGCGCCAGCAGCAAGGGACTGATCACTGAAGCTTTCTTT. Filled out from reference TRBV5-1 and TRBJ1-1, the complete variable domain reads KAGVTQTPRYLIKTRGQQVTLSCSPISGHRSVSWYQQTPGQGLQFLFEYFSETQRNKGNFPGRFSGRQFSNSRSEMNVSTLELGDSALYLCASSKGLITEAFFGQGTRLTVV.